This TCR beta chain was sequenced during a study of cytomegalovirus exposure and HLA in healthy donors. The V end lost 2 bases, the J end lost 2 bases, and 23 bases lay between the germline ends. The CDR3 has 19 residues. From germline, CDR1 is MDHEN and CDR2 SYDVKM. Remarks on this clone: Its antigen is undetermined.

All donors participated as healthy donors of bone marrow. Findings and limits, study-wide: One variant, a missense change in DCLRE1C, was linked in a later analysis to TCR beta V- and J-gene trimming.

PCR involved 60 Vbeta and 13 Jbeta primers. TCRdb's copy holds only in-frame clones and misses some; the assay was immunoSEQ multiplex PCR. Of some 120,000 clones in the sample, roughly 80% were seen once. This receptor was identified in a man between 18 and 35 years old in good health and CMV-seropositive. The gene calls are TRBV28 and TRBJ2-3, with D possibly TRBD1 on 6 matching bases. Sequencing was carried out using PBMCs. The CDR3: CASSLTQGKATFNTDTQYF. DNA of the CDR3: TGTGCCAGCAGTTTAACGCAGGGGAAAGCTACCTTTAACACAGATACGCAGTATTTT.